The 27 T cell receptor beta chains listed next were all sequenced from one sample in a study of blood T cells in healthy people across ages (dated by TCRdb to the mid-2010s). Library construction relied on 5' RACE. Sequenced using an Illumina HiSeq 2500. A second PCR of roughly 7 to 12 cycles was run with a J-beta primer mix and a sample-barcoded 5' primer. TCRdb applied fastp at Q25 and MiXCR to the public reads, then kept only in-frame beta chains. Every entry covers one CDR3 protein and lists the most common genes and DNA from its rows. For this sample there are 850,000 to 950,000 distinct CDR3 sequences; 25% to 30% appear just once. 15% to 20% of the sample comes from the top ten. The material sequenced was blood. These receptors originate from a woman over 75 in good health.

The chain recombines TRBV10-3 with TRBJ1-1; D may be TRBD1 (6 bases). The CDR3 consists of 13 residues. V lost 4 bases and J 6 bases, leaving 12 bases between the germline ends. CDR1 is ENHRY, CDR2 SYGVKD, per germline. CDR3 residues: CAISGRDTSEAFF. The CDR3, as DNA: TGTGCCATCAGTGGCCGGGACACATCTGAAGCTTTCTTT.

This clonotype was counted many times. The rearrangement joins TRBV4-2 to TRBJ1-2, with TRBD1 as a possible D gene (5 bases). This CDR3 is built from 14 residues. Trimming took 4 bases from V and 1 from J, leaving 10 bases between them. CDR1 and CDR2 from the germline V gene are LGHNA and YNFKEQ. The DNA for the CDR3 is TGTGCCAGCAGCCGGTCGACAGATAACTATGGCTACACCTTC. This translates into CASSRSTDNYGYTF.

This clonotype was observed at least ten times. This chain's CDR3 is CASTDWGGITDTQYF. The CDR3, as DNA: TGTGCCAGCACCGACTGGGGGGGGATTACAGATACGCAGTATTTT. V gene TRBV6-1 combines with J gene TRBJ2-3; 7 nucleotides line up with TRBD2. Trimming cost V 7 bases and J 3 bases; bases outside gene matches: 10. The CDR3 runs to 15 residues. Per germline, CDR1 MNHNS and CDR2 SASEGT.

The chain combines TRBV4-3 with TRBJ2-3; D might be TRBD1 or TRBD2, each matching 5 bases. Trimming removed 0 bases from V and 6 bases from J, with 13 bases in between. The germline gives CDR1 LGHNA, CDR2 YSLEER. The CDR3 consists of 15 residues. The CDR3 region has the DNA TGCGCCAGCAGCCAAGATCTTTTCCGGGGCGATACGCAGTATTTT. Translating it yields CASSQDLFRGDTQYF.

This clonotype showed up many times. The chain uses TRBV30 and TRBJ2-7, with 7 bases identical to TRBD1. Losses at the gene ends were 4 bases for V and 0 bases for J; bases not matched to a gene: 9. Germline CDR1 is GTSNPN and CDR2 is SVGIG (reference sequence). The CDR3 consists of 15 residues. The DNA for the CDR3 is TGTGCCTGGAACCCCCTTGGACAGGCCTCCTACGAGCAGTACTTC. Translating gives CAWNPLGQASYEQYF. Supplemented by reference TRBV30 and TRBJ2-7, the full variable domain reads SQTIHQWPATLVQPVGSPLSLECTVEGTSNPNLYWYRQAAGRGLQLLFYSVGIGQISSEVPQNLSASRPQDRQFILSSKKLLLSDSGFYLCAWNPLGQASYEQYFGPGTRLTVT.

This clonotype was observed a few times. This rearrangement joins TRBV28 to TRBJ1-4; perhaps TRBD1 as D (6 bases). Trimming stripped 6 bases from V and 8 bases from J, with 19 bases between. The CDR3 sequence is 15 residues long. The germline gives CDR1 MDHEN, CDR2 SYDVKM. The CDR3 here is CASRILGGGAEKLFF. The CDR3 DNA follows: TGTGCCAGCAGGATTCTAGGGGGGGGTGCAGAAAAACTGTTTTTT.

This clonotype was seen repeatedly, ten times or more. The chain is built from TRBV3-1 and TRBJ2-3, with no clear D. The germline CDR1 and CDR2 sequences are LGHDT and YNNKEL (reference sequence). This CDR3 region has 16 residues. With 0 bases removed from V and 0 bases from J, the gap between germline ends came to 10 bases. CDR3 residues: CASSQDPGRSTDTQYF. In nucleotides, the CDR3 is TGTGCCAGCAGCCAAGATCCCGGACGGAGCACAGATACGCAGTATTTT.

This clonotype has ten or more counts. This chain uses TRBV5-1 with TRBJ2-1; 7 nucleotides align to TRBD1. Per the germline V gene, CDR1 is SGHRS and CDR2 is YFSETQ. V lost 5 bases to trimming and J lost 4 bases; unmatched junction nucleotides: 6. The CDR3 is 14 residues long. CDR3 in DNA: TGCGCCAGCAGAACAGGGGACCGATACAATGAGCAGTTCTTC. As protein: CASRTGDRYNEQFF.

There are many counts of this clonotype. CDR3 coding DNA: TGTGCCAGCAGCCAAAGAAGACTACACTATGGCTACACCTTC. Translating gives CASSQRRLHYGYTF. The chain employs TRBV3-1 and TRBJ1-2, with no clear D. The V end lost 2 bases, the J end lost 3 bases, and 10 bases lay between the germline ends. CDR3 length equals 14 residues. CDR1 is LGHDT, CDR2 YNNKEL, per germline (reference sequence).

This chain uses TRBV7-9 with TRBJ2-7, with D perhaps given as TRBD1 or TRBD2 (6 bases each). The CDR3 spans 13 residues. Germline CDR1 SEHNR, CDR2 FQNEAQ (reference sequence). Deletions cut 8 bases from V and 2 bases from J, with 13 bases between. The CDR3 DNA reads TGTGCCAGCGGCCGGGGGACACCCTACGAGCAGTACTTC. It encodes CASGRGTPYEQYF.

V and J are TRBV15 and TRBJ2-3, with D uncertain. CDR1 LNHNV and CDR2 YYDKDF come from the germline V gene (reference sequence). The CDR3 totals 16 residues. Trimming removed 2 bases at V and 0 bases at J, with 12 bases between. CDR3 protein: CATSRRARPSTDTQYF. CDR3 bases: TGTGCCACCAGCAGACGGGCCAGACCGAGCACAGATACGCAGTATTTT.

The chain employs TRBV20-1 and TRBJ1-4, with unresolved D. Germline assignment: CDR1 DFQATT and CDR2 SNEGSKA (reference sequence). The CDR3 sequence is 14 residues long. The V and J ends lost 6 bases and 0 bases respectively, with 11 bases between them. This CDR3 reads CSAFQATTNEKLFF. The CDR3 DNA reads TGCAGTGCCTTCCAAGCAACAACTAATGAAAAACTGTTTTTT.

In regard to this clonotype: A single base separates this from a much larger clone, so it may be a read error. The chain carries TRBV28 and TRBJ2-7, with D unresolved. V was clipped by 8 bases and J by 0 bases, with 17 bases between them. Germline V CDR1 and CDR2: MDHEN, SYDVKM. The CDR3 is made up of 15 amino acids. The DNA for the CDR3 is TGTGCCAGCTGCCCCTCTCGCAGCAGCTCCTACGAGCAGTACTTC. It encodes CASCPSRSSSYEQYF. The variable domain in full, completed from reference TRBV28 and TRBJ2-7, reads DVKVTQSSRYLVKRTGEKVFLECVQDMDHENMFWYRQDPGLGLRLIYFSYDVKMKEKGDIPEGYSVSREKKERFSLILESASTNQTSMYLCASCPSRSSSYEQYFGPGTRLTVT.

There are many counts of this clonotype. The V and J genes are TRBV12-3 or TRBV12-4 and TRBJ2-7, with TRBD2 identical over 11 bases. V lost 5 bases and J lost 1; bases outside the gene matches: 7. This CDR3 is 16 amino acids long. The CDR3 spells CASSGETSGESYEQYF. CDR3 nucleotides: TGTGCCAGCAGTGGGGAGACTAGCGGGGAGTCCTACGAGCAGTACTTC.

This clonotype was counted between two and nine times. This may stem from a read error, because a much larger clone lies one nucleotide away. The CDR3 is CASRRDTQEAQYF. CDR3 nucleotide sequence: TGTGCCAGCAGGCGGGACACCCAAGAGGCCCAGTACTTC. The genes are TRBV12-3 or TRBV12-4 and TRBJ2-5; D tentatively fits TRBD1 or TRBD2 (6 bases each). CDR3 size: 13 residues.

The V call is TRBV27, the J call TRBJ1-1, with 7 bases aligning to TRBD1. The CDR3 sequence is 15 residues long. Germline-derived CDR1 and CDR2 are MNHEY and SMNVEV (reference sequence). Germline trimming cut 1 base from V and 1 base from J; bases unmatched to any gene: 3. CDR3 sequence (DNA): TGTGCCAGCAGTTTATGGACAGGTTCGAACACTGAAGCTTTCTTT. Amino acids: CASSLWTGSNTEAFF.

In this sample, this clonotype turned up a few times. A much larger clone lies one base from this, so it may be a read error. The chain joins TRBV5-1 to TRBJ2-1; 9 positions agree with TRBD2. After removal of 4 bases from V and 9 bases from J, the junction contained 11 bases not matched to a gene. Per the germline V gene, CDR1 is SGHRS and CDR2 is YFSETQ. The CDR3 is made up of 15 amino acids. The CDR3 protein is CASSKISGGGSEQFF. The CDR3 DNA is TGCGCCAGCAGCAAGATTAGCGGGGGAGGCAGTGAGCAGTTCTTC.

Concerning this clonotype itself: A read error is possible here, since a much larger clone lies one base away. The chain has TRBV25-1 and TRBJ2-4; the D gene is possibly TRBD1 (6 bases). The CDR3 consists of 15 residues. The V gene's germline CDR1 is MGHDK and CDR2 SYGVNS. Written as DNA, the CDR3 is TGTGTCAGCAGTGAGGCCCTGGGGGCCGGGGACATTCAGTACTTC. Translated: CVSSEALGAGDIQYF.

Note on this clonotype: This may arise from a read error, as a much more abundant clone is one base away. V gene TRBV12-3 or TRBV12-4 combines with J gene TRBJ2-7, with D possibly matching TRBD2 (5 bases). V was cut by 6 bases and J by 10 bases, with 16 bases left in between. The CDR3 runs 12 residues. In DNA, the CDR3 is TGTGCCAGCAGCGCCCAGATGGAGGCCCAGTACTTC. This encodes CASSAQMEAQYF.

The V call is TRBV20-1, the J call TRBJ2-2, with D perhaps matching TRBD2 (5 bases). V was clipped by 7 bases and J by 4 bases, with 13 bases between them. The V gene's germline CDR1 is DFQATT and CDR2 SNEGSKA (reference sequence). The length of the CDR3 is 13 residues. The CDR3 DNA follows: TGCAGTGTTAGTCCTAGCAGCACCGGGGAGCTGTTTTTT. Translated: CSVSPSSTGELFF.

There are many counts of this clonotype. This chain links TRBV4-1 with TRBJ2-3, with TRBD1 identical over 7 bases. CDR1 is MGHRA, CDR2 YSYEKL, per germline. J lost 7 bases, V lost 0 bases, and 10 bases had no gene match. This CDR3 comprises 16 residues. CDR3 in amino acids: CASSQEGGIRGNTQYF. CDR3 sequence (DNA): TGCGCCAGCAGCCAAGAAGGGGGCATCAGGGGAAATACGCAGTATTTT.

This sequence joins TRBV2 and TRBJ1-6, with no clear D. CDR3 size: 13 residues. Germline V gives CDR1 SNHLY, CDR2 FYNNEI. V was trimmed by 0 bases and J by 6 bases, leaving 3 bases between them. CDR3 sequence (DNA): TGTGCCAGCAGTGAAGCGGTTAATTCACCCCTCCACTTT. This codes for CASSEAVNSPLHF.

This clonotype was seen at least ten times. The rearrangement links TRBV28 to TRBJ2-7; 7 nucleotides align to TRBD2. From germline, CDR1 is MDHEN and CDR2 SYDVKM. V lost 3 bases to trimming and J lost 6 bases; unmatched junction nucleotides: 5. This CDR3 contains 13 residues. DNA for the CDR3: TGTGCCAGCAGTTTTGGGTCGGGGGGCGAGCAGTACTTC. Its translation: CASSFGSGGEQYF.

There are many counts of this clonotype. J is TRBJ2-1 and V is TRBV5-1; TRBD2 matches 7 bases. There are 14 residues in the CDR3. The germline V gene has CDR1 SGHRS and CDR2 YFSETQ. V dropped 0 bases and J dropped 7; count of bases not matched to a gene: 4. The CDR3 loop reads CASSLDGGGNEQFF. The CDR3 DNA sequence: TGCGCCAGCAGCTTGGATGGCGGGGGTAATGAGCAGTTCTTC.

This clonotype was observed many times. The chain uses TRBV10-3 and TRBJ2-3; D could derive from TRBD1 or TRBD2 (5 bases each). The CDR3 covers 15 residues. The ends were cut back, 4 bases at V and 2 bases at J, with 13 bases in the middle. Germline assignment: CDR1 ENHRY and CDR2 SYGVKD. CDR3 sequence reads: CAISVGQGDTDTQYF. The DNA for the CDR3 is TGTGCCATCAGTGTAGGGCAGGGAGACACAGATACGCAGTATTTT.

This clonotype came up many times. The chain is built from TRBV4-3 and TRBJ2-7, with 10 bases identical to TRBD2. CDR3 length: 16 residues. V was clipped by 1 base and J by 3 bases; unmatched bases: 6. CDR1 is LGHNA and CDR2 is YSLEER in the germline V gene. The CDR3 DNA reads TGCGCCAGCAGCCAAGCCCTAGCGGGGGTAAACTACGAGCAGTACTTC. This encodes CASSQALAGVNYEQYF.

Only one count was recorded for this clonotype. The rearrangement uses TRBV5-6 and TRBJ2-5, with 9 bases lining up with TRBD2. Germline CDR1 is SGHDT and CDR2 is YYEEEE. Trimming cost V 1 base and J 5 bases; bases outside gene matches: 9. The CDR3 loop spans 16 amino acids. The CDR3 nucleotides read TGTGCCAGCAGCTTGTACGGCGGGAGGGCCGGGGAGACCCAGTACTTC. Translating gives CASSLYGGRAGETQYF.